Below are 14 T cell receptor beta chains sequenced from a single sample in a study of blood T cell repertoires in COVID-19. The assay was immunoSEQ multiplex PCR, and TCRdb's table has in-frame clones only and misses some. The data show about 28,000 clones, with approximately 86% seen just once and around 5% held by the top ten. The sequenced sample consisted of peripheral blood. Receptors were obtained from a man aged 60 to 69 with active COVID-19.

This chain links TRBV14 with TRBJ1-2; no reliable D call. Germline CDR1 SGHDN, CDR2 FVKESK. V lost 3 bases and J 5 bases, leaving 13 bases between the germline ends. The CDR3 has 14 amino acids. CDR3 protein: CASSQTNIWYGYTF. CDR3 nucleotides: TGTGCCAGCAGCCAGACAAATATTTGGTATGGCTACACCTTC.

J is TRBJ2-1 and V is TRBV10-1; D unclear. From germline, CDR1 is WNHNN and CDR2 SYGVQD (reference sequence). The CDR3 totals 14 residues. The germline V and J ends were trimmed by 3 bases and 0 bases, with 6 bases remaining between them. The CDR3 DNA reads TGCGCCAGCAGTGATGAGGACTCCTACAATGAGCAGTTCTTC. Translating gives CASSDEDSYNEQFF.

This sequence joins TRBV5-1 and TRBJ1-3; D remains unclear. Germline-derived CDR1 and CDR2 are SGHRS and YFSETQ. The CDR3 runs 16 residues. The V gene lost 0 bases and the J gene lost 0 bases, with 10 bases spanning the gap. DNA of the CDR3: TGCGCCAGCAGCTTGGGGGTGGGAGCCTCTGGAAACACCATATATTTT. This gives the protein CASSLGVGASGNTIYF.

This chain links TRBV3-1 (or the pseudogene TRBV3-2) with TRBJ1-2; 7 bases align to TRBD1. This CDR3 is built from 19 residues. In germline, CDR1 is LGHDT, CDR2 YNNKEL (reference sequence). V gave up 4 bases and J gave up 4 bases; unmatched junction bases: 21. CDR3 in amino acids: CASSPKSPRWTGYIYGYTF. In DNA form, the CDR3 reads TGTGCCAGCAGCCCCAAATCCCCACGGTGGACAGGTTATATCTATGGCTACACCTTC.

The chain has TRBV27 and TRBJ2-1, with D tentatively TRBD2 (5 bases). V shed 4 bases and J shed 7 bases, with 14 bases lying between them. This CDR3 has 14 amino acids. CDR1 and CDR2 (germline): MNHEY, SMNVEV (reference sequence). The CDR3 protein is CASSYLAGENEQFF. DNA for the CDR3: TGTGCCAGCAGTTATCTCGCCGGGGAGAATGAGCAGTTCTTC.

The chain carries TRBV24-1 and TRBJ2-2; tentatively, D is TRBD1 (6 bases). With 12 bases removed from V and 5 bases from J, the gap between germline ends came to 30 bases. The CDR3 runs 18 residues. Germline-derived CDR1 and CDR2 are KGHDR and SFDVKD. The CDR3 DNA follows: TGTGCCGGGCTGTGGACAGTCCGACCTGCCCACCGGACCGGGGAGCTGTTTTTT. Translated, it gives CAGLWTVRPAHRTGELFF.

The chain joins TRBV5-1 to TRBJ2-1; the D gene is possibly TRBD1 (6 bases). The CDR3 totals 17 residues. Germline V CDR1 and CDR2: SGHRS, YFSETQ. V was clipped by 0 bases and J by 5 bases, with 18 bases between them. The CDR3 here is CASSLVGDNFPHNEQFF. The CDR3 DNA follows: TGCGCCAGCAGCTTGGTCGGGGACAATTTTCCCCACAATGAGCAGTTCTTC. The variable domain in full, completed from reference TRBV5-1 and TRBJ2-1, reads KAGVTQTPRYLIKTRGQQVTLSCSPISGHRSVSWYQQTPGQGLQFLFEYFSETQRNKGNFPGRFSGRQFSNSRSEMNVSTLELGDSALYLCASSLVGDNFPHNEQFFGPGTRLTVL.

The genes are TRBV11-2 and TRBJ1-2; weak D call: TRBD1 (6 bases). V was shortened by 5 bases and J by 4 bases, with 20 bases between the two germline ends. Germline CDR1 is SGHAT and CDR2 is FQNNGV. This CDR3 is built from 16 residues. The CDR3 DNA follows: TGTGCCAGCAGCCTAGCGTTGGGGGCCGTCTTCTATGGCTACACCTTC. Amino acids: CASSLALGAVFYGYTF.

This chain connects TRBV6-5 to TRBJ2-7; 7 bases agree with TRBD1. J lost 3 bases, V lost 5 bases, and 7 bases had no gene match. Per germline, CDR1 MNHEY and CDR2 SVGAGI. This CDR3 has 14 residues. The DNA for the CDR3 is TGTGCCAGCAGTACAGGGGAATTATTCTACGAGCAGTACTTC. Translated, it gives CASSTGELFYEQYF.

The sample holds one count of this clone. The CDR3 bases are TGTGCCAGTAGCTATCCCGGGACTAGCGGTACTGAGCAGTTCTTC. Residues: CASSYPGTSGTEQFF. The chain combines TRBV19 with TRBJ2-1, with 11 bases matching TRBD2. V shed 6 bases, J shed 9 bases, and the junction held 10 bases outside the gene matches. Germline lookup yields CDR1 LNHDA and CDR2 SQIVND (reference sequence). This CDR3 region has 15 residues. Together with reference TRBV19 and TRBJ2-1, the CDR3 gives the full variable domain: DGGITQSPKYLFRKEGQNVTLSCEQNLNHDAMYWYRQDPGQGLRLIYYSQIVNDFQKGDIAEGYSVSREKKESFPLTVTSAQKNPTAFYLCASSYPGTSGTEQFFGPGTRLTVL.

This rearrangement joins TRBV7-3 to TRBJ2-1; TRBD2 aligns across 9 bases. CDR3 length equals 17 residues. Germline V gives CDR1 SGHTA, CDR2 FQGTGA. Trimming cost V 5 bases and J 8 bases; bases outside gene matches: 16. CDR3 bases: TGTGCCAGCAGCCTCTCCTCGGGCGGGGGGGTCTCCCATGAGCAGTTCTTC. It codes for CASSLSSGGGVSHEQFF.

The chain is built from TRBV15 and TRBJ2-7; 9 nucleotides agree with TRBD1. With V trimmed by 6 bases and J by 2 bases, 5 bases remained unmatched. The CDR3 extends over 14 amino acids. CDR1 and CDR2 from the germline V gene are LNHNV and YYDKDF (reference sequence). DNA of the CDR3: TGTGCCACCAGTTGGACAGGGGATACCTACGAGCAGTACTTC. Its translation: CATSWTGDTYEQYF.

The gene calls are TRBV5-6 and TRBJ2-7; possibly TRBD1 for D (5 bases). CDR3 length: 16 residues. V gave up 4 bases and J gave up 4 bases, with 21 bases separating them. Germline CDR1 SGHDT, CDR2 YYEEEE. The CDR3 bases are TGTGCCAGCAGCACGACAGCCCGAAGGTTAGATTACGAGCAGTACTTC. Its translation: CASSTTARRLDYEQYF.

This chain links TRBV5-1 with TRBJ2-3, with D perhaps TRBD1 (7 bases). CDR1 SGHRS and CDR2 YFSETQ come from the germline V gene. Trimming removed 4 bases at V and 4 bases at J, with 19 bases between. The CDR3 is made up of 16 amino acids. CDR3 loop: CASSPDPRGVADTQYF. The DNA of the CDR3 is TGCGCCAGCAGCCCCGATCCCAGGGGGGTCGCAGATACGCAGTATTTT.